This T cell receptor beta chain was profiled in a study of blood T cell repertoires in COVID-19. J lost 0 bases, V lost 5 bases, and 3 bases had no gene match. The CDR3 contains 13 residues. Germline V gene lookup returns CDR1 SQVTM and CDR2 ANQGSEA. Sequenced by immunoSEQ multiplex PCR; TCRdb stores in-frame clones only, minus some. The sample carries about 220,000 clones, approximately 86% recorded once. Participant-given clinical history determined each cohort assignment. The chain carries TRBV29-1 and TRBJ2-5; 7 bases line up with TRBD1. Sequencing used PBMCs or T cells enriched from blood (not recorded which). The TCR originated in a woman in her forties or fifties with acute COVID-19. CDR3 region: CSVNRGHQETQYF. CDR3 bases: TGCAGCGTTAACAGGGGCCACCAAGAGACCCAGTACTTC.